This T cell receptor beta chain emerged from a study of Graves' ophthalmopathy and Graves' hyperthyroidism. Findings and limits, study-wide: The model predicted progression of ophthalmopathy with a sensitivity of roughly 71%, and its specificity was roughly 77%.

This clonotype was detected many times. What it binds is not known. RNA transcripts were the template, and TCR beta CDR3 regions were amplified from them. The first-round RT-PCR employed HTBI primers together with the Qiagen OneStep RT-PCR kit. A multiplex PCR was then performed as the second round. TCRdb analysed the multiplex PCR reads with MiXCR anew, one entry per CDR3 protein. The sample records 350,000 to 400,000 distinct CDR3 sequences, over 15% being singletons. Hyperthyroidism counted as stable given no ophthalmopathy within 18 months of follow-up. This clonotype was obtained from a woman between 18 and 29 years old with stable Graves' hyperthyroidism. The sequencing sample was made of peripheral blood.

Here the CDR3 reads CASSLPRGIGYTF. The CDR3 nucleotides are TGTGCCAGCAGCTTGCCCAGGGGGATTGGCTACACCTTC. The chain joins TRBV7-9 to TRBJ1-2; TRBD1 matches at 7 bases. J gave up 7 bases and V 3 bases, and 5 bases lay outside the gene matches. From germline, CDR1 is SEHNR and CDR2 FQNEAQ (reference sequence). The CDR3 spans 13 residues. The variable domain in full, completed from reference TRBV7-9 and TRBJ1-2, reads DTGVSQNPRHKITKRGQNVTFRCDPISEHNRLYWYRQTLGQGPEFLTYFQNEAQLEKSRLLSDRFSAERPKGSFSTLEIQRTEQGDSAMYLCASSLPRGIGYTFGSGTRLTVV.